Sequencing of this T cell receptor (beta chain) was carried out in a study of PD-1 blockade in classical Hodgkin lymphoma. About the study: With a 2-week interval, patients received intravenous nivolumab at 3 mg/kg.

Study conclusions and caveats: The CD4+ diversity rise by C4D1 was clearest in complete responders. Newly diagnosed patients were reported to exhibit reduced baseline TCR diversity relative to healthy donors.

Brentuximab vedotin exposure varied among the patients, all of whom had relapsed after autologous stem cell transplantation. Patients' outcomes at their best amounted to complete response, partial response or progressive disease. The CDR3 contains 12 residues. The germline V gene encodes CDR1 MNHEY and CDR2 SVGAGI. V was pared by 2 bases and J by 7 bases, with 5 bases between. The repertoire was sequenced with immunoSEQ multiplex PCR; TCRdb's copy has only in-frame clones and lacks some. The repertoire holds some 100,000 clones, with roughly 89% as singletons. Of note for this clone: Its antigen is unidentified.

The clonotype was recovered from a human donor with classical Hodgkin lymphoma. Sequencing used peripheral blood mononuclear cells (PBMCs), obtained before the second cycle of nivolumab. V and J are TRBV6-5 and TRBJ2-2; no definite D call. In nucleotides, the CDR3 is TGTGCCAGCAGTTACCTCAGCGGGGAGCTGTTTTTT. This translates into CASSYLSGELFF.